The 10 T cell receptor beta chains in this list originate from one sample, sequenced in a study of T-cell reconstitution after alpha-beta-depleted transplantation in children. Preparation of the TCRbeta library was carried out with unique molecular identifiers. From the PCR reads, TCRdb called clonotypes with MiXCR, one entry per CDR3 protein. The sample lists a few hundred thousand distinct CDR3 sequences; 9.5% to 13% were seen once. This sample comprised PBMCs, obtained before TCRalphabeta/CD19-depleted stem cell transplant. Receptors originate from a child less than two years old with acute myeloid leukemia, due to receive a stem cell transplant.

In this sample, this clonotype turned up many times. The chain recombines TRBV2 with TRBJ2-1; 13 positions match TRBD2. This CDR3 is 15 amino acids long. Trimming at V came to 7 bases and at J to 6 bases, leaving 6 bases not matched to a gene. Germline CDR1 reads SNHLY; CDR2 reads FYNNEI. The CDR3 DNA follows: TGTGCCAGCACCGGGACTAGCGGGAAGTCCAATGAGCAGTTCTTC. Translating it yields CASTGTSGKSNEQFF. Supplemented by reference TRBV2 and TRBJ2-1, the full variable domain reads EPEVTQTPSHQVTQMGQEVILRCVPISNHLYFYWYRQILGQKVEFLVSFYNNEISEKSEIFDDQFSVERPDGSNFTLKIRSTKLEDSAMYFCASTGTSGKSNEQFFGPGTRLTVL.

This clonotype was seen many times. V is TRBV5-1 and J is TRBJ1-1, with TRBD1 matching 9 bases. The CDR3 covers 13 residues. The V gene end was trimmed by 0 bases and the J gene end by 11 bases; junction bases not matched to a gene: 5. Germline V lookup: CDR1 SGHRS, CDR2 YFSETQ. Here the CDR3 reads CASSLGDRAWAFF. In DNA form, the CDR3 reads TGCGCCAGCAGCTTGGGGGACAGGGCGTGGGCTTTCTTT.

This clonotype was picked up many times. J is TRBJ1-2 and V is TRBV19; perhaps TRBD1 as D (5 bases). With 9 bases removed from V and 5 bases from J, the gap between germline ends came to 19 bases. The CDR3 totals 14 residues. Germline loops: CDR1 LNHDA, CDR2 SQIVND (reference sequence). CDR3 amino acids: CASVRGDSTYGYTF. The CDR3 region has the DNA TGTGCCAGCGTCAGAGGGGACTCCACTTATGGCTACACCTTC.

This clonotype was found many times. The chain is built from TRBV12-3 or TRBV12-4 and TRBJ1-3; D gene unclear. Trimming took off 6 bases at V and 0 bases at J, with 9 bases between the two ends. The CDR3 spans 14 residues. This CDR3 reads CASRPSFSGNTIYF. DNA for the CDR3: TGTGCCAGCAGGCCCAGCTTCTCTGGAAACACCATATATTTT.

This clonotype was detected a few times. The chain recombines TRBV24-1 with TRBJ2-3; D is tentatively TRBD1 or TRBD2 (7 bases each). The V end was cut by 9 bases, the J end by 6 bases, with 15 bases between. This CDR3 comprises 13 residues. Germline V gene data show CDR1 as KGHDR and CDR2 as SFDVKD. CDR3 in DNA: TGTGCCACCCGACAGGGAGGGAGGGATACGCAGTATTTT. Residues: CATRQGGRDTQYF.

This clonotype showed up many times. The V call is TRBV5-1, the J call TRBJ2-1; TRBD2 matches at 9 bases. Germline lookup yields CDR1 SGHRS and CDR2 YFSETQ. This CDR3 contains 16 residues. V was clipped by 7 bases and J by 4 bases; unmatched bases: 12. As DNA, the CDR3 is TGCGCCAGCTCCTCCGAGGGCGGGAGGGCTTACAATGAGCAGTTCTTC. Translation gives CASSSEGGRAYNEQFF.

This clonotype was found many times. The junction differs from germline at one of its ends, possibly a read error. The rearrangement uses TRBV6-5 and TRBJ2-1; D is ambiguous. CDR1 is MNHEY, CDR2 SVGAGI, per germline. The length of the CDR3 is 16 residues. CDR3 DNA sequence: TGTGCCAGCAGTTACGACGCTGATCGCCCCTACGATGAGCAGTTCTTC. The encoded protein is CASSYDADRPYDEQFF.

Ten or more counts support this clonotype. The chain employs TRBV5-5 and TRBJ1-2; tentatively, D is TRBD1 (6 bases). CDR1 SGHKS and CDR2 YYEKEE come from the germline V gene (reference sequence). The CDR3 covers 16 residues. Trimming pared 3 bases from V and 0 bases from J, leaving 15 bases between. The CDR3 protein is CASSSGHLGANYGYTF. Here the CDR3 DNA reads TGTGCCAGCAGCTCGGGACATCTTGGAGCTAACTATGGCTACACCTTC.

This clonotype occurred many times. V and J are TRBV9 and TRBJ2-5; no clear D gene. This CDR3 is 12 amino acids long. V lost 3 bases and J lost 2, with 5 bases in between. Germline V gives CDR1 SGDLS, CDR2 YYNGEE. The CDR3: CASSGDQETQYF. CDR3 DNA sequence: TGTGCCAGCAGCGGGGATCAAGAGACCCAGTACTTC.

There are many counts of this clonotype. The chain recombines TRBV15 with TRBJ2-1; D is unresolved. Trimming left V 1 base short and J 10 bases short, with 11 bases between. CDR1 is LNHNV, CDR2 YYDKDF, per germline (reference sequence). The CDR3 is 13 residues long. This chain's CDR3 is CATSRVKVGEQFF. The CDR3 DNA reads as TGTGCCACCAGCAGAGTAAAGGTAGGGGAGCAGTTCTTC. Drawing the rest from reference TRBV15 and TRBJ2-1, the complete variable domain is DAMVIQNPRYQVTQFGKPVTLSCSQTLNHNVMYWYQQKSSQAPKLLFHYYDKDFNNEADTPDNFQSRRPNTSFCFLDIRSPGLGDTAMYLCATSRVKVGEQFFGPGTRLTVL.